These 9 T cell receptor beta chains came from one sample sequenced in a study of beta chain features in type 1 diabetes. Expressed TCRB transcripts were sequenced because the entire RNA isolate underwent reverse transcription. The data were produced by immunoSEQ multiplex PCR, yet TCRdb's version contains in-frame clones alone and is incomplete. Among about 160,000 clones listed, 6.5% to 10% were seen once. These receptors' antigens are unknown. Study results and limitations: TCRB CDR3 length was moderately but significantly reduced in all four CD4+ subsets of Type 1 diabetes patients.

Sequenced input: central memory CD4+ T cells from blood. All receptors derive from a woman aged 18-29 years with type 1 diabetes.

In this sample, this clone turned up a few times. V is TRBV25-1 and J is TRBJ2-1; 7 bases are shared with TRBD1. The CDR3 runs to 13 residues. CDR1 is MGHDK, CDR2 SYGVNS, per germline. Trimming took 3 bases from V and 15 from J; bases not matched to a gene: 11. The CDR3 DNA reads as TGTGCCAGCAGTGAGCGAAACCGGGACAGACTGTTCTTC. Amino acids: CASSERNRDRLFF. Complete variable domain (other parts from reference TRBV25-1 and TRBJ2-1): EADIYQTPRYLVIGTGKKITLECSQTMGHDKMYWYQQDPGMELHLIHYSYGVNSTEKGDLSSESTVSRIRTEHFPLTLESARPSHTSQYLCASSERNRDRLFFGPGTRLTVL.

This clone was seen only a few times. This chain uses TRBV9 with TRBJ2-1; 10 bases align to TRBD1. Germline CDR1 and CDR2: SGDLS and YYNGEE. CDR3 length: 13 residues. The junction had 3 bases not matched to a gene; V was cut back by 7 bases and J by 5 bases. CDR3 in amino acids: CASGTGAHNEQFF. The DNA of the CDR3 is TGTGCCAGCGGGACAGGGGCCCACAATGAGCAGTTCTTC.

The chain links TRBV6-1 to TRBJ2-5; D unclear. Germline-derived CDR1 and CDR2 are MNHNS and SASEGT. This CDR3 spans 13 amino acids. The germline V and J ends were trimmed by 1 base and 1 base, with 4 bases remaining between them. For the CDR3, the DNA is TGTGCCAGCAGTGAAGGGCCCCAAGAGACCCAGTACTTC. Protein product: CASSEGPQETQYF.

The chain has TRBV7-2 and TRBJ2-5; no definite D call. This CDR3 is 11 amino acids long. The germline CDR1 and CDR2 sequences are SGHTA and FQGNSA. Trimming cost V 7 bases and J 5 bases, with 8 bases left between them. CDR3 nucleotide sequence: TGTGCCAGCACATCCGGTGAGACCCAGTACTTC. As protein: CASTSGETQYF.

The rearrangement joins TRBV6-1 to TRBJ2-7, with TRBD1 identical over 9 bases. CDR3 length: 13 amino acids. Germline lookup yields CDR1 MNHNS and CDR2 SASEGT. J gave up 4 bases and V 6 bases, and 4 bases lay outside the gene matches. CDR3 region: CASRTGTGYEQYF. The CDR3, as DNA: TGTGCCAGCAGAACCGGGACAGGGTACGAGCAGTACTTC.

V usage is TRBV4-2 and J usage is TRBJ2-1; D may be TRBD2 (5 bases). Germline CDR1 LGHNA, CDR2 YNFKEQ. The germline V and J ends were trimmed by 0 bases and 7 bases, with 19 bases remaining between them. CDR3 size: 17 residues. The CDR3 coding sequence is TGTGCCAGCAGCCAAGAGGGTAGGCGGGTCCCTGGGAATGAGCAGTTCTTC. Protein product: CASSQEGRRVPGNEQFF.

This clone was counted a few times. V and J are TRBV2 and TRBJ1-2, with 8 bases that match TRBD1. Looked up from germline, CDR1 is SNHLY and CDR2 is FYNNEI. V dropped 3 bases and J dropped 8; count of bases not matched to a gene: 17. CDR3 size: 17 residues. The CDR3 DNA follows: TGTGCCAGCAGTGATGGACAGGGATTCTCCTCGGATTTGGGCTACACCTTC. Its translation: CASSDGQGFSSDLGYTF.

The genes are TRBV28 and TRBJ2-2, with 8 bases identical to TRBD1. The CDR3 consists of 13 residues. Germline V lookup: CDR1 MDHEN, CDR2 SYDVKM. The V segment lost 6 bases and the J segment 5 bases; nucleotides outside the gene matches: 2. This chain's CDR3 is CASRTGETGELFF. The CDR3 nucleotides read TGTGCCAGCAGGACAGGGGAAACCGGGGAGCTGTTTTTT.

There are a few counts of this clone. The rearrangement joins TRBV5-4 to TRBJ2-7; D perhaps matches TRBD2 (6 bases). Germline loops: CDR1 SGHNT, CDR2 YYREEE (reference sequence). The CDR3 extends over 15 amino acids. V was clipped by 3 bases and J by 0 bases, with 13 bases between them. The CDR3 DNA sequence: TGTGCCAGCAGCTCAGGAGGGCCGCTCTCCTACGAGCAGTACTTC. Its translation is CASSSGGPLSYEQYF.